The entry that follows covers one T cell receptor (beta chain) sequence. The antigen remains unidentified. cDNA serving as the sequencing template came from extracted, reverse transcribed RNA. The protocol was immunoSEQ multiplex PCR, while the TCRdb copy is restricted to in-frame clones and leaves out a portion. The table has 130,000 or so clones, about 88% seen once. Trimming took off 8 bases at V and 5 bases at J, with 13 bases between the two ends. The CDR3 is 13 amino acids. Germline V gene data show CDR1 as MNHEY and CDR2 as SVGAGI. Specified treatment: oral pan-JAK inhibitor, 5-10 mg twice daily. The sample belongs to a study of CD8+ T cells in alopecia areata. Across the study: Those patients who were treated received oral tofacitinib, which was given at 5 to 10 mg twice daily for moderate-to-severe alopecia areata. Affected scalp percentage set treated patients' severity scores.

Broader study findings: Relative to normal scalp, lesional scalp, especially alopecia totalis/universalis, showed higher clonality. On tofacitinib, scalp clonality and expanded CD8+ clones among top 100 fell significantly.

The source is a human donor with alopecia areata. The sequences come from CD8+ T cells sorted from blood, collected at week 4, from a patient treated with tofacitinib. J is TRBJ2-1 and V is TRBV6-5; the D gene is possibly TRBD2 (6 bases). The CDR3 protein is CASGGGTNNEQFF. The CDR3 bases are TGTGCCAGCGGGGGAGGAACCAACAATGAGCAGTTCTTC.